This TCR beta chain is drawn from a study of spatial heterogeneity in lung cancer. The V gene lost 6 bases and the J gene lost 2 bases, with 9 bases spanning the gap. This CDR3 region has 13 residues. Germline-derived CDR1 and CDR2 are MNHEY and SVGAGI. Time point described: sample taken at primary tumor resection. Whole RNA obtained from tumor, nontumor lung or frozen PBMC underwent sequencing without sorting. TCRdb reprocessed the 5' RACE reads via MiXCR and lists one record per CDR3 protein. Among 6,500 to 9,000 distinct CDR3 sequences, over 7.5% were seen once, and the ten largest hold about half. By sample share, this clonotype is medium-sized. Because the library targeted alpha chains, this beta chain is an off-target read whose size means little.

Sample: PBMCs, taken at surgery. This chain joins TRBV6-5 and TRBJ2-3, with D uncertain. This TCR was sampled from a male donor with early-stage non-small cell lung cancer. DNA for the CDR3: TGTGCCAGCAGCCCGGACGTCACAGATACGCAGTATTTT. It encodes CASSPDVTDTQYF.